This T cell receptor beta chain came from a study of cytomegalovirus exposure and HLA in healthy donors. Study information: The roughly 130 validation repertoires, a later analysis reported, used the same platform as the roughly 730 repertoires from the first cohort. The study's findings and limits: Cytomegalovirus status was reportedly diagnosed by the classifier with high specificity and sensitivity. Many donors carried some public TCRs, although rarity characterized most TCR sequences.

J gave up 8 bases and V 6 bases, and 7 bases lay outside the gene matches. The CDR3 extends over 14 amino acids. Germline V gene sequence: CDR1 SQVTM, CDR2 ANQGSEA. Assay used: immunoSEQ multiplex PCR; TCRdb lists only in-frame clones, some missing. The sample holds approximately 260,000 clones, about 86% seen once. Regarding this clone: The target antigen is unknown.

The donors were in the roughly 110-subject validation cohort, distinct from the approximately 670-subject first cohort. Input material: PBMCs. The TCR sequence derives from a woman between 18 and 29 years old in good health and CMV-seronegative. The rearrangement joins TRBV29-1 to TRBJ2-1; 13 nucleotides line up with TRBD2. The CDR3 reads CSVELAGGPYEQFF. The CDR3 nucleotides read TGCAGCGTAGAACTAGCGGGAGGGCCCTATGAGCAGTTCTTC.